This T cell receptor beta chain was captured in a study of blood T cell repertoires in COVID-19. Study details: Some COVID-19 samples were acute and others convalescent; all came from the United States, Italy and Spain. T cells, B-cell-depleted T cells, or PBMCs supplied cDNA or gDNA.

This clone was seen a handful of times. The CDR3 sequence is 15 residues long. Trimming cost V 1 base and J 10 bases, with 14 bases left between them. Looked up from germline, CDR1 is SNHLY and CDR2 is FYNNEI. Per the study methods: Reference gene primers were amplified, and this amplification served to estimate nucleated cell counts. Produced via immunoSEQ multiplex PCR; TCRdb's table is partial and in-frame only. That table supplies the V and J calls and clone size; D and trimming were determined from the DNA. Here the sample spans under 200,000 clones, 79% being singletons. V and J are TRBV2 and TRBJ1-6, with D possibly TRBD1 on 6 matching bases. This clonotype was sampled from a man between 60 and 75 years old with active or convalescent COVID-19. Sample: peripheral blood. The CDR3 DNA sequence: TGTGCCAGCAGTGAAGTGCGGGCAGGGGCCTCACCCCTCCACTTT. Protein: CASSEVRAGASPLHF.